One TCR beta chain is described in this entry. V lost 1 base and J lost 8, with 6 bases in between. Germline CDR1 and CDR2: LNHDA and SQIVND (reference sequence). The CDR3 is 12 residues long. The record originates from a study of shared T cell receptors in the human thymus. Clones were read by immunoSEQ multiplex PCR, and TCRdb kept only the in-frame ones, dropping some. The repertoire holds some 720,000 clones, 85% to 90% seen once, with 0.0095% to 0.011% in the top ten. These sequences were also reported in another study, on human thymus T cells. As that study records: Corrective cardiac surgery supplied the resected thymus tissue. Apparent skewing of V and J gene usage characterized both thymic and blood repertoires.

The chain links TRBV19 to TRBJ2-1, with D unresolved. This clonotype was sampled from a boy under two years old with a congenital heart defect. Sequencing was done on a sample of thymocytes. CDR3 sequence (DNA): TGTGCCAGTAGTATAGTTGAGGATGAGCAGTTCTTC. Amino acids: CASSIVEDEQFF.